Presented here are 10 T cell receptor beta chains from one specimen sequenced in a study of CD4+ T cells in melanoma. The method was immunoSEQ multiplex PCR; TCRdb's version includes in-frame clones alone and lacks a portion of them. The sample records about 6,700 clones, approximately 70% being singletons. The sample comprised cells from a culture (not recorded whether cultured in vitro). These receptor sequences come from a human donor with melanoma.

The V and J genes are TRBV7-2 and TRBJ1-1; the match to TRBD1 covers 10 bases. This CDR3 comprises 18 residues. Germline CDR1 is SGHTA and CDR2 is FQGNSA. Trimming cost V 5 bases and J 0 bases; bases outside gene matches: 12. CDR3 nucleotides: TGTGCCAGCAGCGTGAGAGCCGGGACAGGGGCCTTGAACACTGAAGCTTTCTTT. Its translation: CASSVRAGTGALNTEAFF.

V and J are TRBV7-3 and TRBJ2-3; D could derive from TRBD1 or TRBD2 (5 bases each). The ends were cut back, 5 bases at V and 1 base at J, with 25 bases in the middle. CDR3 size: 19 residues. Looked up from germline, CDR1 is SGHTA and CDR2 is FQGTGA. The CDR3 sequence: CASSRGLTAREPGTDTQYF. The CDR3 DNA is TGTGCCAGCAGCAGGGGATTAACGGCGAGGGAGCCCGGCACAGATACGCAGTATTTT.

This clone is a singleton in its sample. This chain connects TRBV9 to TRBJ2-5; 11 bases are shared with TRBD2. CDR3 length: 18 residues. The junction had 7 bases not matched to a gene; V was cut back by 0 bases and J by 0 bases. CDR1 is SGDLS and CDR2 is YYNGEE in the germline V gene. CDR3 nucleotides: TGTGCCAGCAGCGTAGATACTAGCGGGGGATACGACCAAGAGACCCAGTACTTC. Translated: CASSVDTSGGYDQETQYF.

On this clone itself: At one end the junction does not follow the germline gene, possibly because of a read error. This rearrangement joins TRBV7-7 to TRBJ2-2, with TRBD2 matching over 12 bases. CDR1 is SSHAT, CDR2 FNYEAQ, per germline (reference sequence). The CDR3 contains 16 residues. The CDR3 bases are TGTGCTAGCAGCGCTACTAGCGGGGGGTACACCGGGGAGCTGTTTTTT. It is translated as CASSATSGGYTGELFF.

V gene TRBV6-1 combines with J gene TRBJ1-5, with 11 bases that match TRBD1. The J segment lost 2 bases and the V segment lost 4 bases, leaving 13 bases of the junction unmatched. This CDR3 is 19 amino acids long. CDR1 is MNHNS and CDR2 is SASEGT in the germline V gene. DNA for the CDR3: TGTGCCAGCAGTGCCCACCCCGGGACAGGGGGTTGGGGCAATCAGCCCCAGCATTTT. Amino acids: CASSAHPGTGGWGNQPQHF.

The V gene is TRBV4-3, the J gene TRBJ1-2; tentatively, D is TRBD1 (5 bases). Per germline, CDR1 LGHNA and CDR2 YSLEER. The germline V and J ends were trimmed by 1 base and 7 bases, with 22 bases remaining between them. The CDR3 consists of 17 residues. The DNA for the CDR3 is TGCGCCAGCAGCCAAGTTGGTGTCTGGTCTATTAGGGGTGGCTACACCTTC. It yields the protein CASSQVGVWSIRGGYTF.

The chain recombines TRBV27 with TRBJ1-2; no clear D gene. Trimming removed 6 bases at V and 0 bases at J, with 14 bases between. Looked up from germline, CDR1 is MNHEY and CDR2 is SMNVEV (reference sequence). This CDR3 has 15 amino acids. The CDR3 is CASSNFNSANYGYTF. In nucleotides, the CDR3 is TGTGCCAGCAGCAACTTCAATTCGGCTAACTATGGCTACACCTTC.

A single count supports this clone. The chain uses TRBV15 and TRBJ1-5; TRBD1 aligns across 8 bases. V lost 6 bases to trimming and J lost 2 bases; unmatched junction nucleotides: 3. CDR1 is LNHNV and CDR2 is YYDKDF in the germline V gene (reference sequence). The CDR3 contains 14 residues. The CDR3 DNA follows: TGTGCCACCAGTCCGGGACAGGGCAATCAGCCCCAGCATTTT. This sequence encodes CATSPGQGNQPQHF.

The V call is TRBV19, the J call TRBJ2-7; 9 nucleotides agree with TRBD2. CDR1 and CDR2 (germline): LNHDA, SQIVND (reference sequence). V was pared by 4 bases and J by 0 bases, with 1 base of the junction left unmatched. The CDR3 has 14 residues. The CDR3 sequence: CASSTSGASYEQYF. The CDR3 coding sequence is TGTGCCAGTAGTACTAGCGGGGCCTCCTACGAGCAGTACTTC.

The chain combines TRBV16 with TRBJ2-7; tentative D call: TRBD1 (6 bases). This CDR3 spans 15 amino acids. Germline CDR1 and CDR2: KGHSY and FQNENV. Trimming shortened V by 0 bases and J by 1 base, and 10 bases separated the two germline ends. The CDR3 region has the DNA TGTGCCAGCAGCCAATCCGGCGGACAGTCCTACGAGCAGTACTTC. As protein: CASSQSGGQSYEQYF.